The TCR beta chain under discussion was sequenced for a study of CD8 T cells in Susac syndrome. Looking at the study overall: Among the Susac syndrome patients who underwent sequencing, about six had clinically active disease, while fewer than ten of them were in remission. Intravenous immunoglobulin alone or corticosteroids were being given to patients with Susac syndrome at blood draw, unless they were therapy-naive.

The CDR3 sequence is 16 residues long. Trimming cost V 1 base and J 6 bases, with 15 bases left between them. With random hexamers, reverse transcription was performed on roughly 0.5 to 1 ug of RNA. Via MiXCR, TCRdb re-called the immunoSEQ multiplex PCR reads, giving one row per CDR3 protein. The sample records fewer than 90,000 distinct CDR3 sequences, about 93% being singletons. Sequencing of TCR beta covered CD8+ and CD4+ T cells obtained from blood. TEMRA cells were FACS-enriched, with CD8+ and CD4+ T cells isolated negatively. Sequencing was performed on CD8+ T cells from PBMCs. This TCR derives from a human donor with Susac syndrome. The chain links TRBV12-3 or TRBV12-4 to TRBJ2-2; D might be TRBD1 or TRBD2, each matching 5 bases. CDR3 nucleotide sequence: TGTGCCAGCAGTTTAGAGGGACGGAAGATCCCCGGGGAGCTGTTTTTT. Translated, it gives CASSLEGRKIPGELFF.